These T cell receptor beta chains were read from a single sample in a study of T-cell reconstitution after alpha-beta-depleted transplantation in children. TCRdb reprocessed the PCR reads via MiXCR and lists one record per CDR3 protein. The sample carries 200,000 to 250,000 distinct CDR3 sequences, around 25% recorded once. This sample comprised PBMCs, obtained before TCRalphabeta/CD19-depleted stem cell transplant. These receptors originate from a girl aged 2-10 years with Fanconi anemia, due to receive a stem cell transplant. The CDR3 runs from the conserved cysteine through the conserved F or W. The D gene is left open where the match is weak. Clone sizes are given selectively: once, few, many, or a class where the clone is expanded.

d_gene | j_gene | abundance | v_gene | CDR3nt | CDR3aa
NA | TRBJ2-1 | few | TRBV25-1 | TGTGCCAGCACCAGCCAATTACAGGGTTGGAATGAGCAGTTCTTC | CASTSQLQGWNEQFF
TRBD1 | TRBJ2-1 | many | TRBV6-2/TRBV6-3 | TGTGCCAGCAGTTACTGGGACAGCTCCTACAATGAGCAGTTCTTC | CASSYWDSSYNEQFF
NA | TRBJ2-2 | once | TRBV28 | TGTGCCAGCAGCCTATGGGGCTTTCCAGAGGACACCGGGGAGCTGTTTTTT | CASSLWGFPEDTGELFF
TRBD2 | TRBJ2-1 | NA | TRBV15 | TGTGCCACCAGCAGAGATGACGGGGGGGCGAATGAGCAGTTCTTC | CATSRDDGGANEQFF
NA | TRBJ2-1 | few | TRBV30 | TGTGCCTGGAGTGTAATAGGCAATGAGCAGTTCTTC | CAWSVIGNEQFF
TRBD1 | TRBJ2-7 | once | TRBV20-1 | TGCAGTGCAACAGGGGGATCTCGATTGGACGAGCAGTACTTC | CSATGGSRLDEQYF
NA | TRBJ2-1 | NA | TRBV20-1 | TGCAGTGCTAGAGTTACTAGCTCCTACAATGAGCAGTTCTTC | CSARVTSSYNEQFF
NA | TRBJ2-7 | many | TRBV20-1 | TGCAGTGCTAGTCGGACAGCTTACGAGCAGTACTTC | CSASRTAYEQYF
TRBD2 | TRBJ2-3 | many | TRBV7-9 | TGTGCCAGCAGCCAAAGGACTAGCGGGGGGAGCACAGATACGCAGTATTTT | CASSQRTSGGSTDTQYF
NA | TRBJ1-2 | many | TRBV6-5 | TGTGCCAGCAGTTACGGCCAGGGCGGCCGCTCATATGGCTACACCTTC | CASSYGQGGRSYGYTF
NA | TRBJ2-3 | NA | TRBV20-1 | TGCAGTGCTAGTAGGAGAGACAGGTCGGCAGATACGCAGTATTTT | CSASRRDRSADTQYF
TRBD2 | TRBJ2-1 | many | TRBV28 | TGTGCCAGCAGTCTACCTTCTAGCGGGCCCGAGGTCAATGAGCAGTTCTTC | CASSLPSSGPEVNEQFF
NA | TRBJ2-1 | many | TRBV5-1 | TGCGCCAGCAGCTTGGATCAGGGAAGAGATGAGCAGTTCTTC | CASSLDQGRDEQFF
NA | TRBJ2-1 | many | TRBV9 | TGTGCCAGCAGCGTACGTGAAAGGGCTGCCTACAATGAGCAGTTCTTC | CASSVRERAAYNEQFF
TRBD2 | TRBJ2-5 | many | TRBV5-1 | TGCGCCAGCAGCTTGTCGGCGTATGGACTAGCGGTAAAAGAGACCCAGTACTTC | CASSLSAYGLAVKETQYF
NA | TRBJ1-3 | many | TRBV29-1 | TGCAGCGTTGGCATTAGCTCTGGAAACACCATATATTTT | CSVGISSGNTIYF
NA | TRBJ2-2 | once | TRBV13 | TGTGCCAGCAGCTCCCGGACTTTGACGGCTACCGGGGAGCTGTTTTTT | CASSSRTLTATGELFF
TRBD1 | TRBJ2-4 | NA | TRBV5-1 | TGCGCCAGCAGCGATAGGTATCCTGACAGGGGGCGTGATATAGCCAAAAACATTCAGTACTTC | CASSDRYPDRGRDIAKNIQYF
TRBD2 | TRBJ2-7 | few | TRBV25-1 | TGTGCCAGCCAGCGGGAGCTCTACGAGCAGTACTTC | CASQRELYEQYF
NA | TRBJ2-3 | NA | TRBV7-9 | TGTGCCAGCAGCTTCCCCGGGGCGGTTTCTAGCACAGATACGCAGTATTTT | CASSFPGAVSSTDTQYF
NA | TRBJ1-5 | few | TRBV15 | TGTGCCACCAGCAGAGTTGGCAGGGTCGACCAAGATAGCAATCAGCCCCAGCATTTT | CATSRVGRVDQDSNQPQHF
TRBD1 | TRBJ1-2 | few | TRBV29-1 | TGCAGCGTTGCCGGACAGGGTAACTATGGCTACACCTTC | CSVAGQGNYGYTF
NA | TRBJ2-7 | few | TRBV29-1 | TGCAGCGGAGGTAGCGACGAGCAGTACTTC | CSGGSDEQYF
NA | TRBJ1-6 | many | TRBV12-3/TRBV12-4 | TGTGCCAGCAGTTACGCCGGGACCGAGAATTCACCCCTCCACTTT | CASSYAGTENSPLHF
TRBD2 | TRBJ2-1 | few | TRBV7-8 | TGTGCCAGCTGGGGGAGGGGTCGCGTCAATGAGCAGTTCTTC | CASWGRGRVNEQFF
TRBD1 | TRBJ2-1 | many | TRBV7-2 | TGTGCCAGCTTGACAAGGGGGACAGGCAATTTCAATGAGCAGTTCTTC | CASLTRGTGNFNEQFF
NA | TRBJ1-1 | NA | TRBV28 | TGTGCCAGCAGACCAAAACCCTATGAAGGTCACACTGAAGCTTTCTTT | CASRPKPYEGHTEAFF
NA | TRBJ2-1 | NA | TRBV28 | TGTGCCAGCAGTTTATCCCACGGTGAGCAGTTCTTC | CASSLSHGEQFF
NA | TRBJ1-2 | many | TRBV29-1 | TGCAGCGTTGCCGGGGGAAACTATGGCTACACCTTC | CSVAGGNYGYTF
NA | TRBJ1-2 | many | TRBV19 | TGTGCCAGTAGTCCGCGGGGGTATGGCTACACCTTC | CASSPRGYGYTF
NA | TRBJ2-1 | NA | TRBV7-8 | TGTGCCAGCAGACCAACAGGAGACTCCTACAATGAGCAGTTCTTC | CASRPTGDSYNEQFF
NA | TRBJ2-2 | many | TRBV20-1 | TGCAGTGCTAGAGGAGCCGGGATCACCGGGGAGCTGTTTTTT | CSARGAGITGELFF
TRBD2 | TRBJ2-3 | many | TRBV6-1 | TGTGCCAGCAGTCGCGGGGGGCGCACAGATACGCAGTATTTT | CASSRGGRTDTQYF
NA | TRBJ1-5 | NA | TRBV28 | TGTGCCAGCAGTCCACGAAGGGAGGTGGCAGTTCAGCATTTT | CASSPRREVAVQHF
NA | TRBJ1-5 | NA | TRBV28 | TGTGCCAGCAGTTGGGGCTTTGGGCCCCAGCATTTT | CASSWGFGPQHF
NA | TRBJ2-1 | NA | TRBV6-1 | TGTGCCAGCAGAGGGCCCCATGAGCAGTTCTTC | CASRGPHEQFF
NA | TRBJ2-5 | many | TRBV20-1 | TGCAGTGCTAGAGGCCCTGGAGGGGATGAGACCCAGTACTTC | CSARGPGGDETQYF
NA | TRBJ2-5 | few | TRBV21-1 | TGTGCCAGCTTAAGGGTGCATAGCGGAGGGAGTCAAGAGACCCAGTACTTC | CASLRVHSGGSQETQYF
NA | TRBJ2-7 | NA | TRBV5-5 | TGTGCCAGCATCAGTGCCCCACTTGGCTACGAGCAGTACTTC | CASISAPLGYEQYF
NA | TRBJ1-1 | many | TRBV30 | TGTGCCTGGAGTGCCCTCAAGGGGACTGAAGCTTTCTTT | CAWSALKGTEAFF